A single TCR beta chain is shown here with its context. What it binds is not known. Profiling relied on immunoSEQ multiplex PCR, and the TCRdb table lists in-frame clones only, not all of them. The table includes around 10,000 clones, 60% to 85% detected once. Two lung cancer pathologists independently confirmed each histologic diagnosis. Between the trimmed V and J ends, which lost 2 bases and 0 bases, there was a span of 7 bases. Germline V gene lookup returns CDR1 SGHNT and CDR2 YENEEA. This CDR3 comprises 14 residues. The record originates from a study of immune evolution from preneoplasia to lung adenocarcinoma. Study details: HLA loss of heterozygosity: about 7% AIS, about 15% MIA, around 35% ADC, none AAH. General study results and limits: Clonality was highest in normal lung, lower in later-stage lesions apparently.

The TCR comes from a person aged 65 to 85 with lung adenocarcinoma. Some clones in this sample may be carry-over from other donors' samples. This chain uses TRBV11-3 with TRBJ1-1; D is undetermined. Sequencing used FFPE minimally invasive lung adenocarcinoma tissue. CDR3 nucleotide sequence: TGTGCCAGCAGCTTACGGCAAATGAACACTGAAGCTTTCTTT. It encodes CASSLRQMNTEAFF.